The clone carrying this T cell receptor (beta chain) has only a few counts. Its antigen is currently unknown. One base away lies a much larger clone, so this may be a sequencing read error. The data originate from a study of breast tumors, draining lymph nodes, adjacent tissues. TCRdb re-called the multiplex PCR reads through MiXCR, storing one row per CDR3 protein. The repertoire includes roughly 12,000 distinct CDR3 sequences, 50% to 60% of them detected once, and approximately 40% sits in the top ten. CDR1 is SGDLS and CDR2 is YYNGEE in the germline V gene. This CDR3 is 15 amino acids long. Overall study results and limits: Tumor repertoires ranked between lymph nodes and nontumor tissue in diversity, with V and J gene preferences.

The chain combines TRBV9 with TRBJ2-1; 9 bases line up with TRBD2. The clonotype comes from a female donor with breast cancer. Some clones in this sample may be carry-over from other donors' samples. Sequencing was carried out using breast tumor tissue. The CDR3 coding sequence is TGTGCCAGCAGCGCTAGCGGGATCTCCTACAATGAGCCGTTCTTC. It codes for CASSASGISYNEPFF.